This TCR beta chain was observed in a study of blood T cell repertoires in COVID-19. Study context: Samples of COVID-19 (acute and convalescent) were obtained from the United States, Italy and Spain.

Germline V lookup: CDR1 MDHEN, CDR2 SYDVKM. This CDR3 has 14 residues. The V gene lost 6 bases and the J gene lost 4 bases, with 13 bases spanning the gap. As regards this clone: Other DNA sequences in the sample encode the same CDR3.

TCRdb's copy holds only in-frame clones and misses some; the assay was immunoSEQ multiplex PCR. The table includes 100,000 or so clones, 81% detected once. This chain joins TRBV28 and TRBJ1-3; D is perhaps TRBD1 (6 bases). This clonotype was sampled from an elderly man with acute or convalescent COVID-19. The sequencing input was peripheral blood. The DNA of the CDR3 is TGTGCCAGCAGCCCTACAGGGTCCGGAAACACCATATATTTT. Its translation: CASSPTGSGNTIYF.